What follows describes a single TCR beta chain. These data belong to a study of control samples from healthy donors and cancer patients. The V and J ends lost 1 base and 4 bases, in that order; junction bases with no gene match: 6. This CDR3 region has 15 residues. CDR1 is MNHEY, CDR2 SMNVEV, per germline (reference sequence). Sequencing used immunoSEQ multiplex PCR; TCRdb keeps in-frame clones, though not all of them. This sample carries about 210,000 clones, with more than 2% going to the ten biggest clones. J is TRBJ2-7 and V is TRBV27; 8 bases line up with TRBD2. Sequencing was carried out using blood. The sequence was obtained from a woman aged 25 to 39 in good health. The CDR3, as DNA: TGTGCCAGCAGTTTATACGGGGGGGCGGGTTACGAGCAGTACTTC. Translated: CASSLYGGAGYEQYF.